The 23 T cell receptor beta chains reported below all come from one sample, sequenced in a study of cytomegalovirus exposure and HLA in healthy donors. Both 60 Vbeta primers and 13 Jbeta primers went into the PCR. The data were produced by immunoSEQ multiplex PCR, yet TCRdb's version contains in-frame clones alone and is incomplete. This table holds about 75,000 clones, roughly 88% found once. The source material was PBMCs. These receptors were taken from a man between 65 and 85 years old in good health and CMV-seropositive.

This chain uses TRBV5-1 with TRBJ1-1; 9 nucleotides match TRBD1. The V and J ends lost 5 bases and 0 bases, in that order; junction bases with no gene match: 8. The germline V gene encodes CDR1 SGHRS and CDR2 YFSETQ. The CDR3 runs 16 residues. DNA of the CDR3: TGCGCCAGCAGGACCCGAACAGGGGGCATGAACACTGAAGCTTTCTTT. Residues: CASRTRTGGMNTEAFF.

The chain couples TRBV7-2 to TRBJ2-3, with TRBD1 matching over 8 bases. Germline-derived CDR1 and CDR2 are SGHTA and FQGNSA. Trimming cost V 0 bases and J 6 bases; bases outside gene matches: 5. The CDR3 consists of 15 residues. CDR3: CASSLALQGADTQYF. CDR3 sequence (DNA): TGTGCCAGCAGCTTAGCCCTGCAGGGGGCGGATACGCAGTATTTT.

V usage is TRBV5-4 and J usage is TRBJ2-1; TRBD1 aligns across 9 bases. The V gene's germline CDR1 is SGHNT and CDR2 YYREEE (reference sequence). This CDR3 is built from 16 residues. The J segment lost 7 bases and the V segment lost 3 bases, leaving 11 bases of the junction unmatched. The DNA for the CDR3 is TGTGCCAGCAGCTCGAAGACGGGACAGGGTAAGAATGAGCAGTTCTTC. It is translated as CASSSKTGQGKNEQFF.

The gene calls are TRBV5-1 and TRBJ2-7; 15 nucleotides align to TRBD2. From germline, CDR1 is SGHRS and CDR2 YFSETQ. This CDR3 has 15 amino acids. Trimming took 4 bases from V and 5 from J; bases not matched to a gene: 4. The CDR3 DNA sequence: TGCGCCAGCAGCCGTCGGACTAGCGGGGGGGACGAGCAGTACTTC. Amino acids: CASSRRTSGGDEQYF. The full variable domain, with the rest looked up from reference TRBV5-1 and TRBJ2-7, is KAGVTQTPRYLIKTRGQQVTLSCSPISGHRSVSWYQQTPGQGLQFLFEYFSETQRNKGNFPGRFSGRQFSNSRSEMNVSTLELGDSALYLCASSRRTSGGDEQYFGPGTRLTVT.

The chain uses TRBV15 and TRBJ2-4; D might be TRBD2 (6 bases). The CDR3 length is 17 residues. V was trimmed by 4 bases and J by 0 bases, leaving 16 bases between them. Per the germline V gene, CDR1 is LNHNV and CDR2 is YYDKDF (reference sequence). The CDR3 region has the DNA TGTGCCACCAGCAAGGAGGGACGGATTCTAGCCAAAAACATTCAGTACTTC. This codes for CATSKEGRILAKNIQYF.

The J gene is TRBJ1-1, the V gene TRBV11-2; no reliable D call. The CDR3 has 15 amino acids. Trimming cost V 0 bases and J 3 bases, with 11 bases left between them. Germline values: CDR1 SGHAT, CDR2 FQNNGV. This CDR3 is CASSLEAGPDTEAFF. The DNA of the CDR3 is TGTGCCAGCAGCTTAGAGGCTGGGCCAGACACTGAAGCTTTCTTT.

The V gene is TRBV10-3, the J gene TRBJ2-7, with 8 bases fitting TRBD1. The CDR3 is 14 residues long. The V and J ends lost 7 bases and 2 bases, in that order; junction bases with no gene match: 7. The germline gives CDR1 ENHRY, CDR2 SYGVKD. The CDR3 here is CAINQDRGPYEQYF. In DNA form, the CDR3 reads TGTGCCATCAACCAAGACAGGGGCCCCTACGAGCAGTACTTC.

This clone showed up just a few times. This chain joins TRBV30 and TRBJ2-5, with 8 bases fitting TRBD2. The CDR3 length is 13 residues. The germline gives CDR1 GTSNPN, CDR2 SVGIG (reference sequence). J gave up 1 base and V 5 bases, and 3 bases lay outside the gene matches. Here the CDR3 reads CAWGGGSQETQYF. The CDR3 coding sequence is TGTGCCTGGGGCGGGGGGTCCCAAGAGACCCAGTACTTC.

The chain uses TRBV30 and TRBJ2-1, with TRBD2 matching over 7 bases. Germline V gives CDR1 GTSNPN, CDR2 SVGIG (reference sequence). This CDR3 is 15 amino acids long. J gave up 0 bases and V 8 bases, and 10 bases lay outside the gene matches. In DNA form, the CDR3 reads TGTGCCGGGATCCTGCGGGGGAGCTCCTACAATGAGCAGTTCTTC. It specifies CAGILRGSSYNEQFF.

The chain carries TRBV25-1 and TRBJ1-2; D may be TRBD1 (6 bases). Germline V gene lookup returns CDR1 MGHDK and CDR2 SYGVNS. Trimming cost V 4 bases and J 3 bases, with 12 bases left between them. This CDR3 has 14 amino acids. The DNA for the CDR3 is TGTGCCAGCAGTGCGTCAGGGGTTGACTATGGCTACACCTTC. Its translation is CASSASGVDYGYTF.

V gene TRBV7-3 combines with J gene TRBJ2-1; D gene uncertain. The CDR3 is 14 amino acids. Trimming left V 3 bases short and J 6 bases short, with 12 bases between. The germline CDR1 and CDR2 sequences are SGHTA and FQGTGA. The CDR3 coding sequence is TGTGCCAGCAGCTTCGCTAGTGTAGGCAATGAGCAGTTCTTC. This encodes CASSFASVGNEQFF.

The chain combines TRBV6-1 with TRBJ2-7; D is possibly TRBD2 (6 bases). The V end was cut by 2 bases, the J end by 3 bases, with 14 bases between. Germline V gives CDR1 MNHNS, CDR2 SASEGT. The CDR3 covers 15 residues. CDR3: CASSEPGLAFYEQYF. As DNA, the CDR3 is TGTGCCAGCAGTGAACCGGGACTTGCCTTCTACGAGCAGTACTTC.

The gene calls are TRBV19 and TRBJ1-2; TRBD1 is a possible D gene (5 bases). Germline assignment: CDR1 LNHDA and CDR2 SQIVND (reference sequence). This CDR3 comprises 11 residues. The V end was cut by 8 bases, the J end by 7 bases, with 11 bases between. CDR3 residues: CASGGRGGYTF. The CDR3 DNA sequence: TGTGCCAGTGGCGGGAGGGGTGGCTACACCTTC.

This chain uses TRBV6-1 with TRBJ2-5; TRBD1 agrees at 8 bases. Germline CDR1 reads MNHNS; CDR2 reads SASEGT. The V and J ends lost 7 bases and 5 bases, in that order; junction bases with no gene match: 6. The CDR3 length is 13 residues. CDR3 residues: CASTGQGGETQYF. Here the CDR3 DNA reads TGTGCCAGCACCGGACAGGGCGGGGAGACCCAGTACTTC.

The rearrangement uses TRBV4-2 and TRBJ2-5; D is undetermined. CDR3 length: 11 residues. V shed 3 bases and J shed 7 bases, with 6 bases lying between them. Germline CDR1 is LGHNA and CDR2 is YNFKEQ. CDR3 amino acids: CASSQGRTQYF. The CDR3 DNA reads TGTGCCAGCAGCCAGGGCCGGACCCAGTACTTC.

In this sample, this clone turned up a few times. The chain recombines TRBV5-1 with TRBJ2-3, with TRBD2 identical over 7 bases. Germline V gene sequence: CDR1 SGHRS, CDR2 YFSETQ. Losses at the gene ends were 4 bases for V and 4 bases for J; bases not matched to a gene: 6. The CDR3 consists of 14 residues. The CDR3 loop reads CASSKGGSSDTQYF. CDR3 DNA: TGCGCCAGCAGCAAGGGAGGGTCCTCAGATACGCAGTATTTT.

This clone was counted once. The V and J genes are TRBV15 and TRBJ1-4, with TRBD1 as a possible D gene (6 bases). Germline CDR1 LNHNV, CDR2 YYDKDF (reference sequence). This CDR3 comprises 14 residues. The V end lost 5 bases, the J end lost 8 bases, and 15 bases lay between the germline ends. The CDR3 nucleotides are TGTGCCACCAGCCCAGGGGCGGTTAGGGAAAAACTGTTTTTT. Translation gives CATSPGAVREKLFF.

The chain joins TRBV5-1 to TRBJ2-3; 10 bases map to TRBD1. V lost 3 bases to trimming and J lost 3 bases; unmatched junction nucleotides: 10. The length of the CDR3 is 17 residues. CDR1 SGHRS and CDR2 YFSETQ come from the germline V gene. Here the CDR3 reads CASSSRPTGGSTDTQYF. CDR3 nucleotides: TGCGCCAGCAGCTCCAGACCGACAGGGGGCAGTACAGATACGCAGTATTTT.

J is TRBJ2-1 and V is TRBV7-9; TRBD1 might be the D (6 bases). The CDR3 has 13 residues. The germline gives CDR1 SEHNR, CDR2 FQNEAQ (reference sequence). V lost 5 bases and J lost 4, with 9 bases in between. CDR3 sequence: CASSMGQYNEQFF. Here the CDR3 DNA reads TGTGCCAGCAGCATGGGACAATACAATGAGCAGTTCTTC. Complete variable domain (other parts from reference TRBV7-9 and TRBJ2-1): DTGVSQNPRHKITKRGQNVTFRCDPISEHNRLYWYRQTLGQGPEFLTYFQNEAQLEKSRLLSDRFSAERPKGSFSTLEIQRTEQGDSAMYLCASSMGQYNEQFFGPGTRLTVL.

The chain couples TRBV19 to TRBJ2-7, with TRBD2 identical over 8 bases. Trimming took 4 bases from V and 7 from J; bases not matched to a gene: 9. From germline, CDR1 is LNHDA and CDR2 SQIVND (reference sequence). The CDR3 is made up of 14 amino acids. The DNA for the CDR3 is TGTGCCAGTAGTAATCCGGGGGGGGCAGGTGAGCAGTACTTC. Its translation is CASSNPGGAGEQYF.

The chain employs TRBV9 and TRBJ1-4; the D gene is possibly TRBD1 (5 bases). CDR1 is SGDLS and CDR2 is YYNGEE in the germline V gene. V was clipped by 0 bases and J by 7 bases, with 16 bases between them. This CDR3 contains 16 residues. DNA of the CDR3: TGTGCCAGCAGCGTAGGGTATGGGGGAGGCGGTGAAAAACTGTTTTTT. This gives the protein CASSVGYGGGGEKLFF.

This chain links TRBV5-1 with TRBJ1-1; D uncertain. Trimming cost V 0 bases and J 0 bases, with 15 bases left between them. This CDR3 region has 17 residues. The V gene's germline CDR1 is SGHRS and CDR2 YFSETQ. Here the CDR3 DNA reads TGCGCCAGCAGCTTGGCGCCAGGCCAGCCTATGAACACTGAAGCTTTCTTT. Amino acids: CASSLAPGQPMNTEAFF. The full variable domain, its missing parts supplied by reference TRBV5-1 and TRBJ1-1, is KAGVTQTPRYLIKTRGQQVTLSCSPISGHRSVSWYQQTPGQGLQFLFEYFSETQRNKGNFPGRFSGRQFSNSRSEMNVSTLELGDSALYLCASSLAPGQPMNTEAFFGQGTRLTVV.

This chain joins TRBV10-3 and TRBJ2-7, with D possibly matching TRBD2 (6 bases). Trimming pared 0 bases from V and 0 bases from J, leaving 9 bases between. Per germline, CDR1 ENHRY and CDR2 SYGVKD. The CDR3 is 15 residues long. CDR3 amino acids: CAISESGLFSYEQYF. DNA for the CDR3: TGTGCCATCAGTGAGTCCGGACTATTCTCCTACGAGCAGTACTTC.